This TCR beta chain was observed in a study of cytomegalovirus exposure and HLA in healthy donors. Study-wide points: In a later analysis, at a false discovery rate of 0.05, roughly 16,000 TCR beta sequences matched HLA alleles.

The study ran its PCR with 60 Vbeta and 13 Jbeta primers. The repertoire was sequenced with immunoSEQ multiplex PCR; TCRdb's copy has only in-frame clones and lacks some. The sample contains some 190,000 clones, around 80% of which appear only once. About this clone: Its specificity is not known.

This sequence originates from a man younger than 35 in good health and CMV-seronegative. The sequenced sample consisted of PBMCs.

The CDR3 sequence is CASSEEQGAVSPLHF. The CDR3, as DNA: TGTGCCAGCAGTGAAGAACAGGGGGCCGTTTCACCCCTCCACTTT. The V call is TRBV2, the J call TRBJ1-6; 9 bases line up with TRBD1. This CDR3 is 15 amino acids long. CDR1 is SNHLY, CDR2 FYNNEI, per germline. V lost 1 base and J lost 9; bases outside the gene matches: 4.